These 17 T cell receptor beta chains share one sample of origin, sequenced in a study of early T cells in non-severe SARS-CoV-2 infection. Using its own MiXCR run on the 5' RACE reads, TCRdb lists one record per CDR3 protein. The sample comprises over 80,000 distinct CDR3 sequences, about 12% of which are singletons, and 4.4% rests with the top ten. The sample was whole blood, taken at baseline. All receptors derive from an adult who was a healthcare worker with PCR-confirmed SARS-CoV-2 infection or an uninfected control (not recorded which).

This clonotype was observed a handful of times. The CDR3: CARGGLAGANEQFF. DNA of the CDR3: TGTGCCAGAGGGGGACTAGCGGGGGCCAATGAGCAGTTCTTC. The chain is built from TRBV2 and TRBJ2-1; 14 bases fit TRBD2. The germline CDR1 and CDR2 sequences are SNHLY and FYNNEI. This CDR3 contains 14 residues. Germline trimming cut 9 bases from V and 6 bases from J; bases unmatched to any gene: 4.

The V and J genes are TRBV12-3 or TRBV12-4 and TRBJ2-3; 7 positions agree with TRBD2. The V and J ends lost 1 base and 2 bases, in that order; junction bases with no gene match: 9. The CDR3 length is 17 residues. The CDR3 loop is CASSLVPGGIATDTQYF. The CDR3 DNA follows: TGTGCCAGCAGTTTAGTCCCGGGGGGTATAGCCACAGATACGCAGTATTTT.

This clonotype was observed a handful of times. J is TRBJ2-3 and V is TRBV5-1, with 9 nucleotides matching TRBD2. This CDR3 has 14 amino acids. The junction had 3 bases not matched to a gene; V was cut back by 3 bases and J by 4 bases. Germline loops: CDR1 SGHRS, CDR2 YFSETQ. CDR3: CASSSRLAADTQYF. The CDR3, as DNA: TGCGCCAGCAGCTCCAGACTAGCGGCAGATACGCAGTATTTT.

This clonotype was seen only a few times. The chain carries TRBV21-1 and TRBJ2-7. TRBV21-1 corresponds to a pseudogene. This CDR3 contains 17 residues. CDR3 in DNA: TGTGCCAGCAGCAAAGAGCAAAGAGAGTATACAATCTACGAGCAGTACTTC. Encoded protein: CASSKEQREYTIYEQYF.

V gene TRBV6-6 combines with J gene TRBJ2-1; 9 bases map to TRBD1. The CDR3 consists of 19 residues. Germline assignment: CDR1 MNHNY and CDR2 SVGAGI (reference sequence). V lost 0 bases, J lost 0 bases, and 9 bases stayed unmatched. The CDR3 DNA is TGTGCCAGCAGTTACTCGTTGGACAGGGGCCAAAGCTCCTACAATGAGCAGTTCTTC. It translates to CASSYSLDRGQSSYNEQFF.

This clonotype was observed a few times. V and J are TRBV5-1 and TRBJ2-1; 9 nucleotides align to TRBD2. The ends lost 2 bases at V and 9 bases at J; junction bases unmatched: 12. Looked up from germline, CDR1 is SGHRS and CDR2 is YFSETQ. The CDR3 runs to 16 residues. The CDR3 loop is CASSFLASGASGEQFF. The DNA of the CDR3 is TGCGCCAGCAGCTTTTTGGCTAGCGGGGCCAGTGGTGAGCAGTTCTTC.

The chain carries TRBV28 and TRBJ2-7; possible D gene TRBD2, 6 bases. This CDR3 is built from 24 residues. CDR1 is MDHEN and CDR2 is SYDVKM in the germline V gene. The ends were cut back, 3 bases at V and 1 base at J, with 40 bases in the middle. In DNA form, the CDR3 reads TGTGCCAGCAGTTTCCCTTTTCTTTCCGCCTCTCCTTTTAAACGGGGGATTAATTCCTACGAGCAGTACTTC. Protein: CASSFPFLSASPFKRGINSYEQYF.

This clonotype showed up many times. V and J are TRBV25-1 and TRBJ2-1, with TRBD2 as a possible D gene (6 bases). Germline V gene sequence: CDR1 MGHDK, CDR2 SYGVNS. This CDR3 has 16 amino acids. V was pared by 4 bases and J by 6 bases, with 19 bases between. CDR3 DNA: TGTGCCAGCAGTGTACTCGGGGTAGCGGACACCAATGAGCAGTTCTTC. Encoded protein: CASSVLGVADTNEQFF.

The chain is built from TRBV7-9 and TRBJ2-1; weak D call: TRBD1 (6 bases). The CDR3 extends over 12 amino acids. Germline V gene lookup returns CDR1 SEHNR and CDR2 FQNEAQ (reference sequence). V dropped 3 bases and J dropped 8 bases, with 8 bases sitting between them. The CDR3 DNA reads as TGTGCCAGCAGCTTGTGGACAGATGAGCAGTTCTTC. Its protein product is CASSLWTDEQFF.

This clonotype has more than one count but fewer than ten. This sequence joins TRBV5-1 and TRBJ2-7; D remains ambiguous. Trimming pared 3 bases from V and 5 bases from J, leaving 18 bases between. This CDR3 region has 15 residues. In germline, CDR1 is SGHRS, CDR2 YFSETQ. Written as DNA, the CDR3 is TGCGCCAGCAGCTCGACCACCCCAACCCTCCACGAGCAGTACTTC. Amino acid sequence: CASSSTTPTLHEQYF.

The rearrangement uses TRBV19 and TRBJ2-3; D gene uncertain. This CDR3 spans 14 amino acids. The V gene lost 3 bases and the J gene lost 2 bases, with 9 bases spanning the gap. Germline CDR1 reads LNHDA; CDR2 reads SQIVND (reference sequence). The CDR3 bases are TGTGCCAGTAGTATTACCCCGAACACAGATACGCAGTATTTT. This gives the protein CASSITPNTDTQYF. The full variable domain, with the rest looked up from reference TRBV19 and TRBJ2-3, is DGGITQSPKYLFRKEGQNVTLSCEQNLNHDAMYWYRQDPGQGLRLIYYSQIVNDFQKGDIAEGYSVSREKKESFPLTVTSAQKNPTAFYLCASSITPNTDTQYFGPGTRLTVL.

The table lists this clonotype with a few counts. V usage is TRBV6-2 or TRBV6-3 and J usage is TRBJ1-5; D perhaps matches TRBD1 (5 bases). Germline V gene data show CDR1 as MNHEY and CDR2 as SVGEGT. Trimming left V 5 bases short and J 8 bases short, with 19 bases between. This CDR3 has 15 amino acids. The CDR3 region has the DNA TGTGCCAGCAGTATCCGCGAGACCGGGGGTGAGCCCCAGCATTTT. Translation gives CASSIRETGGEPQHF.

In this sample, this clonotype turned up a few times. The rearrangement joins TRBV2 to TRBJ2-5; 8 bases line up with TRBD2. J was trimmed by 2 bases and V by 6 bases; bases with no gene match: 5. Germline values: CDR1 SNHLY, CDR2 FYNNEI. CDR3 size: 14 residues. The CDR3 sequence: CASRRTSPQETQYF. CDR3 sequence (DNA): TGTGCCAGCAGGCGGACTAGCCCACAAGAGACCCAGTACTTC.

This chain joins TRBV11-3 and TRBJ2-2; D is unresolved. This CDR3 has 13 amino acids. The germline gives CDR1 SGHNT, CDR2 YENEEA. Trimming shortened V by 1 base and J by 1 base, and 1 base separated the two germline ends. CDR3 amino acids: CASSLVNTGELFF. The CDR3 DNA follows: TGTGCCAGCAGCTTAGTGAACACCGGGGAGCTGTTTTTT.

The chain couples TRBV20-1 to TRBJ2-5; 7 bases fit TRBD1. Looked up from germline, CDR1 is DFQATT and CDR2 is SNEGSKA (reference sequence). The CDR3 length is 13 residues. With V trimmed by 3 bases and J by 3 bases, 4 bases remained unmatched. The CDR3 spells CSASSGTEETQYF. CDR3 DNA sequence: TGCAGTGCTAGCTCCGGGACAGAAGAGACCCAGTACTTC.

This clonotype was recorded many times. V is TRBV11-2 and J is TRBJ2-2; D remains ambiguous. Germline V gives CDR1 SGHAT, CDR2 FQNNGV. The CDR3 has 16 amino acids. V was trimmed by 7 bases and J by 4 bases, leaving 19 bases between them. This CDR3 reads CASNPSWQRGTGELFF. As DNA, the CDR3 is TGTGCCAGCAACCCTAGTTGGCAGAGAGGCACCGGGGAGCTGTTTTTT.

This clonotype was observed at least ten times. The rearrangement links TRBV18 to TRBJ2-5, with TRBD1 matching over 7 bases. The trim removed 3 bases at V and 2 bases at J, leaving 6 bases unmatched. CDR3 length equals 15 residues. Germline assignment: CDR1 KGHSH and CDR2 LQKENI. The CDR3 here is CASSPQGVGQETQYF. The CDR3 DNA is TGTGCCAGCTCACCGCAGGGGGTAGGACAAGAGACCCAGTACTTC.